The 9 T cell receptor beta chains below come from one sample, sequenced in a study of blood T cell repertoires in COVID-19. Using immunoSEQ multiplex PCR, the repertoire was profiled, and TCRdb retains in-frame clones only, with some absent. Of approximately 130,000 clones in the sample, approximately 86% were seen once. Sequenced input: peripheral blood. These receptors were taken from a woman aged 50 to 60 who had recovered from COVID-19.

In its sample, this clone was seen once. The rearrangement links TRBV7-9 to TRBJ2-5; TRBD2 matches 7 bases. The CDR3 extends over 15 amino acids. Unmatched junction bases numbered 14, after V lost 8 bases and J lost 5 bases. Germline-derived CDR1 and CDR2 are SEHNR and FQNEAQ (reference sequence). The CDR3 here is CASALRLAETETQYF. The DNA of the CDR3 is TGTGCCAGCGCTCTCCGGCTAGCGGAGACGGAGACCCAGTACTTC.

The chain combines TRBV7-8 with TRBJ1-5, with 11 bases identical to TRBD1. From germline, CDR1 is SGHVS and CDR2 FQNEAQ. The V and J ends lost 5 bases and 9 bases, in that order; junction bases with no gene match: 9. The CDR3 has 15 residues. CDR3 protein: CASSPGQGARGPQHF. The CDR3 nucleotides read TGTGCCAGCAGCCCCGGACAGGGGGCGCGAGGGCCCCAGCATTTT.

This clone was found once. This chain uses TRBV10-1 with TRBJ2-1; 10 bases line up with TRBD2. This CDR3 region has 15 residues. The ends lost 5 bases at V and 7 bases at J; junction bases unmatched: 8. Looked up from germline, CDR1 is WNHNN and CDR2 is SYGVQD (reference sequence). The CDR3 region has the DNA TGCGCCAGCAGTACCGGGGGTAGCGGGGGGAATGAGCAGTTCTTC. It yields the protein CASSTGGSGGNEQFF.

This clone appeared once. The rearrangement joins TRBV4-3 to TRBJ2-1; 12 bases are a match to TRBD2. With V trimmed by 4 bases and J by 0 bases, 13 bases remained unmatched. Germline V lookup: CDR1 LGHNA, CDR2 YSLEER. The CDR3 is 20 amino acids. The CDR3 is CASSPYQLAGGTYSYNEQFF. The CDR3 DNA is TGCGCCAGCAGCCCTTACCAGCTAGCGGGAGGGACTTACTCCTACAATGAGCAGTTCTTC.

The chain has TRBV7-9 and TRBJ2-7, with a possible D match to TRBD2 (6 bases). Deletions cut 3 bases from V and 5 bases from J, with 14 bases between. The CDR3 sequence is 14 residues long. Germline V gene lookup returns CDR1 SEHNR and CDR2 FQNEAQ (reference sequence). DNA of the CDR3: TGTGCCAGCAGCTTTTCTACTCCGGGGGACGAGCAGTACTTC. Translated: CASSFSTPGDEQYF.

The V and J genes are TRBV27 and TRBJ2-6, with D tentatively TRBD2 (5 bases). Trimming removed 0 bases at V and 2 bases at J, with 20 bases between. The CDR3 is 20 amino acids. Per the germline V gene, CDR1 is MNHEY and CDR2 is SMNVEV (reference sequence). In DNA, the CDR3 is TGTGCCAGCAGTTTATCGCTCCGCGGCGTGGGAGTTCCTGGGGCCAACGTCCTGACTTTC. It yields the protein CASSLSLRGVGVPGANVLTF.

CDR3: CASSYSLMGAYGYTF. Written as DNA, the CDR3 is TGTGCCAGCAGTTACTCACTAATGGGTGCCTATGGCTACACCTTC. This chain links TRBV6-5 with TRBJ1-2; D gene ambiguous. The CDR3 contains 15 residues. Trimming left V 0 bases short and J 4 bases short, with 12 bases between. Germline lookup yields CDR1 MNHEY and CDR2 SVGAGI.

The V gene is TRBV27, the J gene TRBJ1-2, with 8 bases that match TRBD1. CDR3 size: 14 residues. Per germline, CDR1 MNHEY and CDR2 SMNVEV (reference sequence). V gave up 6 bases and J gave up 5 bases; unmatched junction bases: 8. CDR3 nucleotide sequence: TGTGCCAGCAGCTCAGACAGGGGAGGATATGGCTACACCTTC. As protein: CASSSDRGGYGYTF.

The chain carries TRBV28 and TRBJ1-1; TRBD1 matches 7 bases. This CDR3 comprises 14 residues. The V and J ends lost 6 bases and 0 bases, in that order; junction bases with no gene match: 4. Per the germline V gene, CDR1 is MDHEN and CDR2 is SYDVKM. The CDR3, as DNA: TGTGCCAGCAGCCTGGGACAGTTGAACACTGAAGCTTTCTTT. It encodes CASSLGQLNTEAFF. Full variable domain (missing parts from reference TRBV28 and TRBJ1-1): DVKVTQSSRYLVKRTGEKVFLECVQDMDHENMFWYRQDPGLGLRLIYFSYDVKMKEKGDIPEGYSVSREKKERFSLILESASTNQTSMYLCASSLGQLNTEAFFGQGTRLTVV.